This T cell receptor (beta chain) derives from a study of T cells in Graves' hyperthyroidism and ophthalmopathy. Study-wide points: Most clonotypes expanded in thyroid above 0.001 were likewise present in blood. Ophthalmopathy and stable hyperthyroidism were separated by a 13 V-J model. Ophthalmopathy was model-predicted a median around 6.1 months pre-onset.

RNA transcripts provided the source from which TCR beta CDR3 regions were amplified. The HTBI set primed first-round TCR CDR3 RT-PCR. MiXCR was run by TCRdb on the multiplex PCR reads, yielding one entry per CDR3 protein. The table records around 600,000 distinct CDR3 sequences, about 45% of them present only once. As to this clonotype: The antigen is undetermined.

The length of the CDR3 is 14 residues. The germline V gene has CDR1 KGHDR and CDR2 SFDVKD. Trimming cost V 4 bases and J 3 bases; bases outside gene matches: 4. This chain joins TRBV24-1 and TRBJ2-5, with TRBD2 matching 7 bases. The sequence was collected from an adult man with Graves' disease, either hyperthyroidism or ophthalmopathy (not recorded which). Sequencing used peripheral blood or thyroid tissue (not recorded which). CDR3 bases: TGTGCCACCAGTGAACCGGGGACTAAAGAGACCCAGTACTTC. It specifies CATSEPGTKETQYF.